These 8 T cell receptor beta chains share one sample of origin, sequenced in a study of neurological immune-mediated disorders. A single record per CDR3 protein comes from TCRdb applying MiXCR to the 5' RACE reads. Of about 27,000 distinct CDR3 sequences in the sample, about 21% were seen once. The sequenced sample consisted of PBMCs. The source is a woman aged 55-69 years in good health.

This clonotype has ten or more counts. The CDR3 bases are TGCAGTGCACGATTTGCGGGAGGGAACCAAGAGACCCAGTACTTC. Its protein is CSARFAGGNQETQYF. The J gene is TRBJ2-5, the V gene TRBV20-1, with 9 bases identical to TRBD2. J was trimmed by 0 bases and V by 6 bases; bases with no gene match: 8. Germline V gene sequence: CDR1 DFQATT, CDR2 SNEGSKA (reference sequence). CDR3 size: 15 residues.

This clonotype was detected many times. The J gene is TRBJ1-3, the V gene TRBV28; D gene uncertain. V was shortened by 1 base and J by 2 bases, with 15 bases between the two germline ends. Germline V gene lookup returns CDR1 MDHEN and CDR2 SYDVKM. The CDR3 length is 17 residues. In DNA, the CDR3 is TGTGCCAGCAGTTTATTTACTTCAGTGGATACTGGAAACACCATATATTTT. Protein sequence: CASSLFTSVDTGNTIYF.

This clonotype was recorded many times. V is TRBV6-6 and J is TRBJ2-7; 9 bases are shared with TRBD2. The trim removed 6 bases at V and 6 bases at J, leaving 12 bases unmatched. There are 15 residues in the CDR3. CDR1 is MNHNY, CDR2 SVGAGI, per germline (reference sequence). CDR3 amino acids: CASRTGTSLPGEQYF. The CDR3 coding sequence is TGTGCCAGCAGGACCGGGACTAGCCTTCCGGGCGAGCAGTACTTC.

This clonotype was recorded at least ten times. J is TRBJ1-1 and V is TRBV30; TRBD1 agrees at 8 bases. V lost 5 bases, J lost 3 bases, and 5 bases stayed unmatched. Germline V gene data show CDR1 as GTSNPN and CDR2 as SVGIG (reference sequence). The CDR3 spans 13 residues. The CDR3 protein is CAWGQGVDTEAFF. Written as DNA, the CDR3 is TGTGCCTGGGGACAGGGTGTGGACACTGAAGCTTTCTTT.

The sample holds one count of this clonotype. The chain carries TRBV7-6 and TRBJ1-1, with a tentative D call TRBD1 (5 bases). With 7 bases removed from V and 3 bases from J, the gap between germline ends came to 12 bases. The CDR3 has 13 residues. Germline loops: CDR1 SGHVS, CDR2 FNYEAQ. In DNA, the CDR3 is TGTGCCAGCAACAAGGGGCTCGACACTGAAGCTTTCTTT. Translation: CASNKGLDTEAFF.

With regard to this clonotype: The DNA is omitted, as the CDR3 cannot be located on it reliably, and the CDR3 follows TCRdb's listing. J is TRBJ2-1 and V is TRBV6-2 or TRBV6-3; TRBD2, the D gene given by the table, was not confirmed from the DNA. Inclusive of both ends, the CDR3 amounts to 17 amino acids. Germline CDR1 is MNHEY and CDR2 is SVGEGT. CDR3 amino acids: CASSIYLCSVSGTREFF.

The chain combines TRBV11-1 with TRBJ2-1; 9 nucleotides align to TRBD2. The CDR3 loop spans 15 amino acids. With 4 bases clipped from V and 8 bases from J, the junction kept 9 bases outside the gene matches. CDR1 is SGHAT, CDR2 FQDESV, per germline (reference sequence). This CDR3 reads CASSSSGGRGDEQFF. CDR3 coding DNA: TGTGCCAGCAGCTCAAGCGGCGGGAGGGGGGATGAGCAGTTCTTC.

This clonotype was seen repeatedly, ten times or more. The genes are TRBV10-3 and TRBJ2-2; D unresolved. Trimming cost V 8 bases and J 2 bases, with 12 bases left between them. The CDR3 runs 14 residues. Germline CDR1 reads ENHRY; CDR2 reads SYGVKD. DNA of the CDR3: TGTGCCATCCCAGCCGACCATAACACCGGGGAGCTGTTTTTT. Translated, it gives CAIPADHNTGELFF.